This TCR beta chain was captured in a study of blood T cell repertoires in COVID-19. About the study: Samples of COVID-19 (acute and convalescent) were obtained from the United States, Italy and Spain. Sample material is recorded as cDNA or gDNA derived from T cells, B-cell-depleted T cells, or PBMCs.

This clone was seen just once. Seattle patient enrollment occurred during active infection, with longitudinal follow-up thereafter. There are 14 residues in the CDR3. Germline V lookup: CDR1 MNHNY, CDR2 SVGAGI (reference sequence). The V gene lost 7 bases and the J gene lost 7 bases, with 14 bases spanning the gap. As processed by the authors: It was from reference gene primer amplification that nucleated cell counts were estimated. Measured with immunoSEQ multiplex PCR; TCRdb has only the in-frame clones, and not every one. For V, J and clone size, that table is used; D and trimming come from the DNA. This sample has about 150,000 clones, with about 80% found just once.

Sequenced input: peripheral blood. This TCR was sampled from a woman aged 55-69 years with COVID-19, enrolled during active disease. The genes are TRBV6-6 and TRBJ1-6; TRBD1 is a possible D gene (6 bases). The CDR3 reads CASTSTGTNSPLHF. The CDR3 nucleotides are TGTGCCAGCACATCAACAGGGACCAATTCACCCCTCCACTTT.